The T cell receptor beta chain under discussion was sequenced for a study of beta chain features in type 1 diabetes. Isolated RNA was reverse transcribed in full, so expressed TCRB transcripts were sequenced. Measured with immunoSEQ multiplex PCR; TCRdb has only the in-frame clones, and not every one. There are about 150,000 clones in the sample; around 10% occur only once, and approximately 2% lies in the top ten. The V gene's germline CDR1 is SGHRS and CDR2 YFSETQ. Trimming at V came to 2 bases and at J to 5 bases, leaving 8 bases not matched to a gene. This CDR3 region has 16 residues. The source material was central memory CD4+ T cells from blood. This TCR was sampled from a man in his late teens or twenties in good health. This sequence joins TRBV5-1 and TRBJ2-1, with 9 bases aligning to TRBD2. As DNA, the CDR3 is TGCGCCAGCAGCTTCCAAGGACTAGCGAGGCACAATGAGCAGTTCTTC. Translating gives CASSFQGLARHNEQFF.